This T cell receptor (beta chain) was observed in a study of T cells in Graves' hyperthyroidism and ophthalmopathy. In this sample, this clonotype turned up many times. The CDR3 consists of 13 residues. The germline V gene has CDR1 ENHRY and CDR2 SYGVKD. The germline V and J ends were trimmed by 10 bases and 4 bases, with 16 bases remaining between them. RNA transcripts were the template for amplifying TCR beta CDR3 regions. Using the HTBI primer set, a first-round RT-PCR was run on the TCR CDR3. TCRdb reprocessed the multiplex PCR reads with MiXCR, giving one entry per CDR3 protein. The table records a few hundred thousand distinct CDR3 sequences, 13% to 15% of them present only once.

The material sequenced was blood. The chain couples TRBV10-3 to TRBJ1-1, with D perhaps matching TRBD1 (5 bases). The source is a woman between 40 and 50 years old with Graves' hyperthyroidism that later progressed to Graves' ophthalmopathy. In DNA, the CDR3 is TGTGCCACCATGGGGGTCCAGGGCACTGAAGCTTTCTTT. This encodes CATMGVQGTEAFF.